Listed below are T cell receptor beta chains from one sample, sequenced in a study of blood T cell repertoires in COVID-19. TCRdb's table, derived via immunoSEQ multiplex PCR, lists solely in-frame clones and lacks some. The sample has some 300,000 clones, under 90% seen once. Sequenced material: PBMCs or T cells enriched from blood (not recorded which). All receptors derive from a woman aged 25-40 years who had recovered from COVID-19. Both conserved end residues are part of each CDR3. The D gene is left open where the match is weak.

TRBJ1-2 TRBD1 16 TRBV4-1 CASSATTGVGNYGYTF
TRBJ1-3 TRBD1 15 TRBV30 CAWSGDRFPGNTIYF
TRBJ1-1 . 14 TRBV11-2 CASSLIQGNTEAFF
TRBJ1-2 TRBD1 15 TRBV10-1 CASRYTLDRTYGYTF
TRBJ2-7 TRBD2 18 TRBV7-9 CASSLTSGSLLGRDEQYF
TRBJ1-5 . 13 TRBV12-3/TRBV12-4 CASRIQGDQPQHF
TRBJ2-7 . 15 TRBV4-2 CASSPPLDRAGEQYF
TRBJ2-2 TRBD1 16 TRBV27 CASSAPGQDYTGELFF
TRBJ2-6 . 15 TRBV29-1 CSIRTALSGANVLTF
TRBJ2-1 . 15 TRBV24-1 CATSVGVSSYNEQFF
TRBJ2-3 TRBD2 17 TRBV7-9 CASSYRLAGGPTDTQYF
TRBJ2-1 TRBD1 13 TRBV6-5 CASRETGGNEQFF
TRBJ2-1 . 16 TRBV9 CASSATGAGTYNEQFF
TRBJ2-3 . 13 TRBV28 CASGVGGADTQYF
TRBJ1-5 . 16 TRBV28 CASRLWAGGFNQPQHF
TRBJ1-1 . 16 TRBV28 CASRLRQGGTVAEAFF
TRBJ2-7 TRBD2 21 TRBV6-2/TRBV6-3 CASSHGVYRTSGRINPYEQYF
TRBJ1-1 . 14 TRBV5-6 CASSLVPALPGAFF
TRBJ2-5 . 13 TRBV4-1 CASSRASQETQYF
TRBJ1-2 TRBD1 14 TRBV18 CASSPGQGMDGYTF
TRBJ2-1 TRBD2 18 TRBV5-1 CASRHRSLADSSYNEQFF
TRBJ2-7 . 14 TRBV7-2 CASSLAAGTYEQYF
TRBJ1-1 . 20 TRBV13 CASSHLIFRGSPAKNTEAFF
TRBJ1-5 TRBD1 14 TRBV7-2 CASSLGDSRQPQHF
TRBJ1-5 . 14 TRBV19 CASTYSGLNQPQHF
TRBJ2-7 . 14 TRBV28 CASSSLQGSYEQYF
TRBJ2-3 . 14 TRBV21-1 CASSKMRGRDTQYF
TRBJ2-1 . 14 TRBV27 CASKGRTVSNEQFF
TRBJ2-1 TRBD1 15 TRBV7-3 CASSVIGGGVNEQFF
TRBJ2-7 TRBD2 14 TRBV20-1 CSASRTSGNYEQYF
TRBJ1-1 . 13 TRBV6-5 CASRVQGNTEAFF
TRBJ2-4 TRBD2 16 TRBV4-1 CASSQLPLASLNIQYF
TRBJ1-2 TRBD1 15 TRBV7-2 CASSRPGTGNYGYTF
TRBJ2-1 . 13 TRBV29-1 CSVAGRFGNEQFF
TRBJ1-2 . 14 TRBV10-3 CAIRYGTGTYGYTF
TRBJ1-2 . 14 TRBV5-1 CASSLVIANYGYTF
TRBJ1-5 . 14 TRBV6-2/TRBV6-3 CASSYSGRAGLQHF
TRBJ2-1 . 12 TRBV4-1 CASSQELSEQFF
TRBJ2-5 TRBD1 15 TRBV18 CASSPGTGGQITQYF